This passage covers 6 T cell receptor beta chains from one sample sequenced in a study of blood T cell repertoires in COVID-19. The table came from immunoSEQ multiplex PCR; TCRdb's copy has only in-frame clones and leaves some out. The sample has about 190,000 clones; 82% are singletons. Sequenced input: peripheral blood. All receptors come from a woman aged 55-70 years with COVID-19, enrolled during active disease.

The V gene is TRBV4-1, the J gene TRBJ2-1, with 13 nucleotides matching TRBD2. Losses at the gene ends were 0 bases for V and 4 bases for J; bases not matched to a gene: 18. The CDR3 runs 22 residues. Germline V gives CDR1 MGHRA, CDR2 YSYEKL. CDR3 in DNA: TGCGCCAGCAGCCAAGACCGTCACAGACTAGCGGGGGGACGAAGGGATTACAATGAGCAGTTCTTC. Its translation: CASSQDRHRLAGGRRDYNEQFF.

The chain is built from TRBV2 and TRBJ1-2; tentatively, D is TRBD1 (6 bases). The germline V gene has CDR1 SNHLY and CDR2 FYNNEI. With 3 bases removed from V and 4 bases from J, the gap between germline ends came to 24 bases. This CDR3 spans 18 amino acids. The chain's CDR3 is CASSEPTEGEPRGYGYTF. In DNA form, the CDR3 reads TGTGCCAGCAGTGAGCCGACCGAAGGGGAGCCCAGGGGCTATGGCTACACCTTC.

Worth noting for this clone: Other nucleotide sequences in the sample specify the same CDR3. The chain employs TRBV5-4 and TRBJ1-4, with 8 bases aligning to TRBD1. The CDR3 is made up of 14 amino acids. J gave up 8 bases and V 5 bases, and 8 bases lay outside the gene matches. Germline V CDR1 and CDR2: SGHNT, YYREEE (reference sequence). The CDR3 nucleotides read TGTGCCAGCAGTCCTGGACAGGGTAGGGAAAAACTGTTTTTT. This gives the protein CASSPGQGREKLFF.

The gene calls are TRBV6-5 and TRBJ2-7; 7 nucleotides align to TRBD1. With V trimmed by 7 bases and J by 0 bases, 6 bases remained unmatched. This CDR3 comprises 14 residues. Germline V lookup: CDR1 MNHEY, CDR2 SVGAGI. The CDR3 loop reads CASTTRQGSYEQYF. In DNA, the CDR3 is TGTGCCAGCACAACGCGACAGGGCTCCTACGAGCAGTACTTC.

This chain links TRBV7-3 with TRBJ2-6, with 13 bases that match TRBD2. Germline CDR1 SGHTA, CDR2 FQGTGA. The CDR3 is made up of 18 amino acids. V was clipped by 6 bases and J by 3 bases; unmatched bases: 8. The CDR3 bases are TGTGCCAGCAGATTCGGACTAGCGGGAGAGCATGGGGCCAACGTCCTGACTTTC. Residues: CASRFGLAGEHGANVLTF. Complete variable domain (other parts from reference TRBV7-3 and TRBJ2-6): GAGVSQTPSNKVTEKGKYVELRCDPISGHTALYWYRQSLGQGPEFLIYFQGTGAADDSGLPNDRFFAVRPEGSVSTLKIQRTERGDSAVYLCASRFGLAGEHGANVLTFGAGSRLTVL.

The chain couples TRBV10-2 to TRBJ2-3; TRBD1 matches 7 bases. Germline values: CDR1 WSHSY, CDR2 SAAADI. The ends lost 6 bases at V and 9 bases at J; junction bases unmatched: 6. The CDR3 extends over 12 amino acids. CDR3 nucleotide sequence: TGCGCCAGCAGCGTCACAGGGGAGACGCAGTATTTT. Residues: CASSVTGETQYF.